A single sample is the source of the 15 T cell receptor beta chains below, sequenced in a study of blood T cell repertoires in COVID-19. Libraries were prepared by immunoSEQ multiplex PCR; TCRdb keeps only in-frame clonotypes and omits some of them. The sample carries 150,000 to 200,000 clones, around 80% recorded once. Sequencing input: PBMCs or T cells enriched from blood (not recorded which). The receptors stem from a man in his sixties who had been exposed to COVID-19.

This clone was recorded a few times. This specimen includes other DNA sequences encoding the same CDR3. The J gene is TRBJ2-7, the V gene TRBV2; perhaps TRBD1 as D (6 bases). V was shortened by 6 bases and J by 1 base, with 7 bases between the two germline ends. The V gene's germline CDR1 is SNHLY and CDR2 FYNNEI. CDR3 length equals 12 residues. CDR3 sequence reads: CASSGQSYEQYF. The CDR3 nucleotides are TGTGCCAGCAGCGGACAGTCCTACGAGCAGTACTTC.

This rearrangement joins TRBV2 to TRBJ2-1, with D maybe TRBD1 (5 bases). The CDR3 is 11 amino acids. Germline V gene data show CDR1 as SNHLY and CDR2 as FYNNEI. V was cut by 9 bases and J by 4 bases, with 7 bases left in between. The DNA of the CDR3 is TGTGCCAGGACAGAATACAATGAGCAGTTCTTC. Protein sequence: CARTEYNEQFF.

This clone was detected only a few times. The chain links TRBV5-6 to TRBJ1-4, with D perhaps matching TRBD1 (6 bases). Germline CDR1 and CDR2: SGHDT and YYEEEE. The V gene lost 4 bases and the J gene lost 6 bases, with 19 bases spanning the gap. This CDR3 spans 16 amino acids. The CDR3 is CASSHPSQGGDEKLFF. The CDR3 DNA sequence: TGTGCCAGCAGCCACCCATCACAGGGTGGCGATGAAAAACTGTTTTTT.

This sequence joins TRBV7-2 and TRBJ2-7; no definite D call. The V end lost 0 bases, the J end lost 11 bases, and 14 bases lay between the germline ends. CDR1 and CDR2 from the germline V gene are SGHTA and FQGNSA. The CDR3 runs 13 residues. In DNA form, the CDR3 reads TGTGCCAGCAGCTTAGCCCCCCCCCAAGCCGAGTACTTC. Translating gives CASSLAPPQAEYF. The whole variable domain, filled in from reference TRBV7-2 and TRBJ2-7, reads GAGVSQSPSNKVTEKGKDVELRCDPISGHTALYWYRQSLGQGLEFLIYFQGNSAPDKSGLPSDRFSAERTGGSVSTLTIQRTQQEDSAVYLCASSLAPPQAEYFGPGTRLTVT.

This chain joins TRBV12-5 and TRBJ1-6; weak D call: TRBD1 (6 bases). There are 14 residues in the CDR3. CDR1 is LGHNT and CDR2 is FRNRAP in the germline V gene. Trimming left V 6 bases short and J 7 bases short, with 13 bases between. CDR3 region: CASGPGQPNSPLHF. The DNA for the CDR3 is TGTGCTAGTGGCCCTGGACAGCCAAATTCACCCCTCCACTTT.

The rearrangement links TRBV6-4 to TRBJ2-1; 8 positions agree with TRBD2. V was clipped by 5 bases and J by 7 bases; unmatched bases: 13. The CDR3 spans 16 residues. CDR1 MRHNA and CDR2 SNTAGT come from the germline V gene. The CDR3 DNA is TGTGCCAGCAGTCAGTTGGGCGGGAGGTCGCATAATGAGCAGTTCTTC. Translation gives CASSQLGGRSHNEQFF.

CDR3 sequence reads: CASSYQTGGSGELFF. DNA of the CDR3: TGTGCCAGCAGTTATCAGACAGGGGGGTCCGGGGAGCTGTTTTTT. The chain recombines TRBV6-2 or TRBV6-3 with TRBJ2-2; TRBD1 agrees at 9 bases. This CDR3 spans 15 amino acids. The germline gives CDR1 MNHEY, CDR2 SVGEGT. Losses at the gene ends were 3 bases for V and 6 bases for J; bases not matched to a gene: 5.

V is TRBV28 and J is TRBJ2-7, with TRBD2 as a possible D gene (7 bases). The CDR3 length is 16 residues. Germline CDR1 and CDR2: MDHEN and SYDVKM. V was trimmed by 3 bases and J by 0 bases, leaving 15 bases between them. The CDR3, as DNA: TGTGCCAGCAGTTTGGTTCGGGGAGGGGGCTCCTACGAGCAGTACTTC. Protein: CASSLVRGGGSYEQYF.

This chain uses TRBV6-5 with TRBJ2-7; 8 nucleotides line up with TRBD1. The V gene's germline CDR1 is MNHEY and CDR2 SVGAGI. This CDR3 has 14 amino acids. V lost 5 bases and J lost 2; bases outside the gene matches: 5. In nucleotides, the CDR3 is TGTGCCAGCAGTAGGGACAGGTTTCCCTACGAGCAGTACTTC. The encoded protein is CASSRDRFPYEQYF.

The rearrangement uses TRBV29-1 and TRBJ2-7, with 9 bases matching TRBD1. V shed 4 bases, J shed 1 base, and the junction held 5 bases outside the gene matches. The length of the CDR3 is 14 residues. The germline V gene has CDR1 SQVTM and CDR2 ANQGSEA. CDR3 protein: CSVAGTGRSYEQYF. CDR3 DNA: TGCAGCGTTGCCGGGACAGGGAGGTCCTACGAGCAGTACTTC.

With regard to this clone: The sample has other DNA sequences that encode this CDR3 too. The chain is built from TRBV27 and TRBJ2-7, with D maybe TRBD1 (5 bases). This CDR3 region has 15 residues. Between the trimmed V and J ends, which lost 0 bases and 3 bases, there was a span of 12 bases. Germline V gene data show CDR1 as MNHEY and CDR2 as SMNVEV (reference sequence). The CDR3 is CASSLSPEGDYEQYF. CDR3 in DNA: TGTGCCAGCAGTTTATCCCCGGAAGGGGACTACGAGCAGTACTTC.

This clone was seen just once. This chain links TRBV6-5 with TRBJ1-2; D is possibly TRBD1 (6 bases). The CDR3 is made up of 14 amino acids. Between the trimmed V and J ends, which lost 7 bases and 0 bases, there was a span of 12 bases. From germline, CDR1 is MNHEY and CDR2 SVGAGI. CDR3 bases: TGTGCCAGCACCAAGGGGGGGCCTAACTATGGCTACACCTTC. Translation: CASTKGGPNYGYTF.

This chain joins TRBV28 and TRBJ1-5; a weak D match, TRBD1 (5 bases). V lost 4 bases and J 11 bases, leaving 12 bases between the germline ends. Germline-derived CDR1 and CDR2 are MDHEN and SYDVKM. This CDR3 has 12 amino acids. The CDR3 here is CASSWRGGTQHF. The CDR3 coding sequence is TGTGCCAGCAGTTGGAGGGGCGGGACCCAGCATTTT. The entire variable domain, with the rest obtained from reference TRBV28 and TRBJ1-5, is as follows: DVKVTQSSRYLVKRTGEKVFLECVQDMDHENMFWYRQDPGLGLRLIYFSYDVKMKEKGDIPEGYSVSREKKERFSLILESASTNQTSMYLCASSWRGGTQHFGDGTRLSIL.

V and J are TRBV28 and TRBJ1-5; D call uncertain. The CDR3 covers 15 residues. V was cut by 2 bases and J by 2 bases, with 10 bases left in between. In germline, CDR1 is MDHEN, CDR2 SYDVKM. This CDR3 is CASSLTGSGNQPQHF. As DNA, the CDR3 is TGTGCCAGCAGTTTAACGGGGTCCGGCAATCAGCCCCAGCATTTT.

This rearrangement joins TRBV5-1 to TRBJ2-3, with 8 bases aligning to TRBD2. Germline values: CDR1 SGHRS, CDR2 YFSETQ. V lost 5 bases to trimming and J lost 0 bases; unmatched junction nucleotides: 2. The CDR3 extends over 14 amino acids. CDR3 amino acids: CASRLAVSTDTQYF. The CDR3 region has the DNA TGCGCCAGCAGACTAGCGGTTAGCACAGATACGCAGTATTTT. Combining the CDR3 with reference TRBV5-1 and TRBJ2-3 gives the whole variable domain KAGVTQTPRYLIKTRGQQVTLSCSPISGHRSVSWYQQTPGQGLQFLFEYFSETQRNKGNFPGRFSGRQFSNSRSEMNVSTLELGDSALYLCASRLAVSTDTQYFGPGTRLTVL.